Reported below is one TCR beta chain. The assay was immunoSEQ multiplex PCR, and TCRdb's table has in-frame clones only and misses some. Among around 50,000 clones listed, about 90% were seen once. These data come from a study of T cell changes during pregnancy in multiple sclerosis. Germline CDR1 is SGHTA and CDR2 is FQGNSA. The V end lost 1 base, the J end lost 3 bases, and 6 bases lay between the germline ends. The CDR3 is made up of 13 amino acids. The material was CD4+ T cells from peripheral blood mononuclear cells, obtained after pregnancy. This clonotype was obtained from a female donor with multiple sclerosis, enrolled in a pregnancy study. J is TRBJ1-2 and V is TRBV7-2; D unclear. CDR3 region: CASSLVGDYGYTF. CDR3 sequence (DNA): TGTGCCAGCAGCTTAGTGGGCGACTATGGCTACACCTTC.